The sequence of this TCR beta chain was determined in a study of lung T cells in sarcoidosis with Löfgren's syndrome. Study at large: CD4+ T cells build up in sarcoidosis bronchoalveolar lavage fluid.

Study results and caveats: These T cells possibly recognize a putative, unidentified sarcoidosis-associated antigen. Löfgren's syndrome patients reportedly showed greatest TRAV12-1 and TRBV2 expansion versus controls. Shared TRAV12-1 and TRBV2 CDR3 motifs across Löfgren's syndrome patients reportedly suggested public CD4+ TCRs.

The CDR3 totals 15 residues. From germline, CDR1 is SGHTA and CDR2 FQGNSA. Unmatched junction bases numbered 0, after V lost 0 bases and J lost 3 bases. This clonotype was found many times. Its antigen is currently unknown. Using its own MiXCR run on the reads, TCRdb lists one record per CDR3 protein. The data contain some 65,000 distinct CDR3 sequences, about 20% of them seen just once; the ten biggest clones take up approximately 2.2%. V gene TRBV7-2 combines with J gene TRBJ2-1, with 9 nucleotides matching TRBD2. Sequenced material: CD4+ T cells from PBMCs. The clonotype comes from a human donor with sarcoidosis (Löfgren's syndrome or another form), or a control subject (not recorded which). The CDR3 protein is CASSLALAGYNEQFF. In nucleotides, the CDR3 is TGTGCCAGCAGCTTAGCACTAGCGGGCTACAATGAGCAGTTCTTC.